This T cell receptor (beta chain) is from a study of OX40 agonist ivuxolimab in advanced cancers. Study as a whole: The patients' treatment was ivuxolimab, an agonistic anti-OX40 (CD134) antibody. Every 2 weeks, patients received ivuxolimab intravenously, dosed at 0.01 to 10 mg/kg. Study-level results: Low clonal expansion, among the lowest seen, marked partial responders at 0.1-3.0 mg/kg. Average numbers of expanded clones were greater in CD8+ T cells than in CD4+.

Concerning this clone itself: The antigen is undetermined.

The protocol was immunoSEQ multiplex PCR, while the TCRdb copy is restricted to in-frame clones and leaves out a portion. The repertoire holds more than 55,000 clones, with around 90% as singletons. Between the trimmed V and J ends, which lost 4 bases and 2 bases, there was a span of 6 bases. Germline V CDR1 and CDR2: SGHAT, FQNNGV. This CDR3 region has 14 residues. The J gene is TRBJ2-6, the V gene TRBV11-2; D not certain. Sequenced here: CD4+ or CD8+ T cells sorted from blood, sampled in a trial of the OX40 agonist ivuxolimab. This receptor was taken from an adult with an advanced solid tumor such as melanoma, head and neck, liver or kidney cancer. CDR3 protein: CASSSRTGANVLTF. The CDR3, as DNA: TGTGCCAGCAGCTCGAGGACTGGGGCCAACGTCCTGACTTTC.